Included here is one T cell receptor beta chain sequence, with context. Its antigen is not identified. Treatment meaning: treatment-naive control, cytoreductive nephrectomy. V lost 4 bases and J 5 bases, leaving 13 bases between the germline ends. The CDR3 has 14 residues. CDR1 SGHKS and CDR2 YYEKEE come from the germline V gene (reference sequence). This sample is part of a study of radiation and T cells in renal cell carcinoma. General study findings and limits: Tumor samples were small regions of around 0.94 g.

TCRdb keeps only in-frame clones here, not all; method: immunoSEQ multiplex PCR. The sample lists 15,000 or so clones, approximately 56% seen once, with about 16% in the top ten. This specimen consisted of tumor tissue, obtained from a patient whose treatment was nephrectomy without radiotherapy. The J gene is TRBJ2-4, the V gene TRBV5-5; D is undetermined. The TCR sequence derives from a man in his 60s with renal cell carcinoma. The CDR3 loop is CASSADPIENIQYF. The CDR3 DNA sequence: TGTGCCAGCAGCGCGGACCCTATTGAAAACATTCAGTACTTC.